This TCR beta chain was obtained from a study of T cells in Graves' hyperthyroidism and ophthalmopathy. RNA transcripts were the template for amplifying TCR beta CDR3 regions. With the HTBI primer set, the TCR CDR3 went through a first round of RT-PCR. A single record per CDR3 protein comes from TCRdb applying MiXCR to the multiplex PCR reads. The table records about 250,000 distinct CDR3 sequences, roughly 22% of them present only once. This clonotype has at least ten counts. Its antigen is not identified. At one end the junction does not follow the germline gene, possibly because of a read error. Together with thyroid ultrasound, orbital computed tomography, serum thyroxine and TRAb, clinical symptoms were used for diagnoses. Whole-study findings and limits: Ophthalmopathy was distinguished from stable hyperthyroidism by 13 V-J signatures.

This CDR3 region has 13 residues. Germline V gene data show CDR1 as SGHTA and CDR2 as FQGNSA. This clonotype was obtained from a woman in her thirties or forties with Graves' ophthalmopathy. Sequenced material: blood. The chain employs TRBV7-2 and TRBJ2-5; D tentatively reads TRBD1 or TRBD2 (6 bases each). The chain's CDR3 is CASSGQLRGTQHF. CDR3 nucleotide sequence: TGTGCCAGCAGCGGACAGTTACGGGGGACCCAGCACTTC.